The 26 T cell receptor beta chains listed next were all sequenced from one sample in a study of molecular identifiers for immune sequencing clone quantification. TCRdb re-analysed the PCR reads in MiXCR, keeping a single row per CDR3 protein. The table shows approximately 320,000 distinct CDR3 sequences, with 24% occurring only once. Sequenced material: naive CD8+ T cells from blood, with Jurkat cell RNA spiked in. The subset was: FACS-sorted CD8+CD4-CCR7+CD45RA+ naive T cells. These receptors came from a human donor in good health. Some libraries in this study had Jurkat cell RNA spiked in.

The genes are TRBV6-1 and TRBJ2-7, with TRBD1 as a possible D gene (6 bases). Trimming left V 1 base short and J 2 bases short, with 9 bases between. The CDR3 is 14 amino acids. Germline V gene data show CDR1 as MNHNS and CDR2 as SASEGT. CDR3 sequence reads: CASSEVQGTYEQYF. Written as DNA, the CDR3 is TGTGCCAGCAGTGAAGTACAGGGCACCTACGAGCAGTACTTC.

As for this clonotype: A single base separates this from a much larger clone, so it may be a read error. V is TRBV7-2 and J is TRBJ1-5; D remains ambiguous. Trimming shortened V by 3 bases and J by 6 bases, and 12 bases separated the two germline ends. The CDR3 spans 14 residues. The germline V gene encodes CDR1 SGHTA and CDR2 FQGNSA. The CDR3 DNA reads as TGTGCCAGCAGCTTTTGGGGAGCGAGTCAGCCCCAGCATTTT. This sequence encodes CASSFWGASQPQHF.

In its sample, this clonotype was seen a few times. The chain links TRBV20-1 to TRBJ1-1; D is undetermined. The V and J ends lost 3 bases and 4 bases respectively, with 9 bases between them. The CDR3 has 12 residues. The V gene's germline CDR1 is DFQATT and CDR2 SNEGSKA (reference sequence). The CDR3: CSASGLSTEAFF. The CDR3 DNA follows: TGCAGTGCTAGTGGGCTGAGCACTGAAGCTTTCTTT.

This clonotype was seen ten or more times. The V gene is TRBV29-1, the J gene TRBJ2-1, with D unresolved. Trimming took 5 bases from V and 6 from J, leaving 17 bases between them. Germline lookup yields CDR1 SQVTM and CDR2 ANQGSEA. The CDR3 extends over 14 amino acids. The CDR3: CSVYSARHVNEQFF. CDR3 DNA sequence: TGCAGCGTTTATTCTGCGCGGCACGTCAATGAGCAGTTCTTC.

This clonotype was seen many times. CDR3 amino acids: CASSLFTGANVLTF. DNA for the CDR3: TGTGCCAGCAGTTTGTTCACTGGGGCCAACGTCCTGACTTTC. The chain combines TRBV28 with TRBJ2-6, with D unclear. The CDR3 loop spans 14 amino acids. The germline V gene encodes CDR1 MDHEN and CDR2 SYDVKM. With 3 bases removed from V and 2 bases from J, the gap between germline ends came to 5 bases.

This clonotype was counted at least ten times. The chain recombines TRBV11-2 with TRBJ2-3, with 10 positions matching TRBD2. V trimming: 2 bases; J trimming: 5 bases; junction bases outside the gene matches: 4. CDR3 size: 15 residues. Germline V lookup: CDR1 SGHAT, CDR2 FQNNGV. DNA for the CDR3: TGTGCCAGCAGCTTACTAGCGGGGGCGGTAGATACGCAGTATTTT. Translated, it gives CASSLLAGAVDTQYF.

This clonotype was recorded a few times. The chain uses TRBV12-3 or TRBV12-4 and TRBJ1-5; 8 bases align to TRBD1. The J segment lost 3 bases and the V segment lost 6 bases, leaving 7 bases of the junction unmatched. This CDR3 is 15 amino acids long. The CDR3 DNA follows: TGTGCCAGCAGGAACGGACAGGGCTCCAATCAGCCCCAGCATTTT. Amino acid sequence: CASRNGQGSNQPQHF.

As regards this clonotype: This may be a read error: a much more frequent sequence differs by one nucleotide. The chain couples TRBV7-9 to TRBJ1-1, with D perhaps matching TRBD1 (5 bases). Germline CDR1 SEHNR, CDR2 FQNEAQ (reference sequence). The CDR3 spans 16 residues. The V gene lost 5 bases and the J gene lost 5 bases, with 21 bases spanning the gap. This CDR3 is CASSPIDSAWGTEAFF. The CDR3, as DNA: TGTGCCAGCAGCCCTATCGACAGTGCCTGGGGGACTGAAGCTTTCTTT.

Note on this clonotype: A much larger clone is a single base away; this may be a read error. The chain combines TRBV2 with TRBJ1-1, with D uncertain. The CDR3 length is 16 residues. Germline V lookup: CDR1 SNHLY, CDR2 FYNNEI. V shed 1 base and J shed 3 bases, with 15 bases lying between them. The CDR3 DNA sequence: TGTGCCAGCAGTGAAGGACGGGAAGGGATTGACACTGAAGCTTTCTTT. Protein: CASSEGREGIDTEAFF.

Note on this clonotype: A read error may be the cause here, since a much bigger clone is one base away. The V and J genes are TRBV20-1 and TRBJ2-7; no clear D. Germline lookup yields CDR1 DFQATT and CDR2 SNEGSKA (reference sequence). CDR3 size: 13 residues. The DNA of the CDR3 is TGCGGTGCTAGAGAGCCAAGTGCCTACGAGCAGTACTTC. Residues: CGAREPSAYEQYF.

The sample holds a few counts of this clonotype. The gene calls are TRBV28 and TRBJ2-3; no definite D call. The CDR3 length is 15 residues. Trimming cost V 0 bases and J 0 bases, with 7 bases left between them. Germline lookup yields CDR1 MDHEN and CDR2 SYDVKM. The CDR3 is CASSLWGESTDTQYF. The CDR3 DNA is TGTGCCAGCAGTTTATGGGGTGAGAGCACAGATACGCAGTATTTT.

Points on this clonotype: This may arise from a read error, as a much more abundant clone is one base away. The chain couples TRBV5-6 to TRBJ1-1; D not resolved. The CDR3 totals 11 residues. Germline lookup yields CDR1 SGHDT and CDR2 YYEEEE. In DNA form, the CDR3 reads TGTGCCGGCAGCTTGGCTCTGGAAGCTTTCTTT. Amino acids: CAGSLALEAFF. Combining the CDR3 with reference TRBV5-6 and TRBJ1-1 gives the whole variable domain DAGVTQSPTHLIKTRGQQVTLRCSPKSGHDTVSWYQQALGQGPQFIFQYYEEEERQRGNFPDRFSGHQFPNYSSELNVNALLLGDSALYLCAGSLALEAFFGQGTRLTVV.

The rearrangement uses TRBV28 and TRBJ1-1, with D possibly matching TRBD1 (5 bases). From germline, CDR1 is MDHEN and CDR2 SYDVKM. This CDR3 has 14 amino acids. With 3 bases removed from V and 3 bases from J, the gap between germline ends came to 11 bases. CDR3 nucleotide sequence: TGTGCCAGCAGTTTTCAGGGCTCGGACACTGAAGCTTTCTTT. Residues: CASSFQGSDTEAFF.

Ten or more counts support this clonotype. J is TRBJ2-7 and V is TRBV13, with D possibly matching TRBD1 (6 bases). Germline V lookup: CDR1 PRHDT, CDR2 FYEKMQ (reference sequence). The germline V and J ends were trimmed by 1 base and 4 bases, with 14 bases remaining between them. This CDR3 has 15 amino acids. CDR3 region: CASSLVSGGEYEQYF. In nucleotides, the CDR3 is TGTGCCAGCAGCTTAGTTTCTGGGGGCGAGTACGAGCAGTACTTC.

This chain links TRBV20-1 with TRBJ2-5; maybe TRBD1 (6 bases). The CDR3 is 16 amino acids. Trimming took off 0 bases at V and 0 bases at J, with 14 bases between the two ends. Germline V gene data show CDR1 as DFQATT and CDR2 as SNEGSKA (reference sequence). CDR3 sequence: CSARDGGHTYQETQYF. As DNA, the CDR3 is TGCAGTGCTAGAGATGGGGGCCATACATACCAAGAGACCCAGTACTTC.

This rearrangement joins TRBV19 to TRBJ1-6, with TRBD1 as a possible D gene (5 bases). The ends were cut back, 7 bases at V and 5 bases at J, with 18 bases in the middle. Germline CDR1 reads LNHDA; CDR2 reads SQIVND (reference sequence). The CDR3 sequence is 16 residues long. For the CDR3, the DNA is TGTGCCAGTATGGGATTTCCGACAGCAAATAATTCACCCCTCCACTTT. It specifies CASMGFPTANNSPLHF.

The gene calls are TRBV7-6 and TRBJ2-7, with TRBD1 matching over 10 bases. Trimming removed 4 bases from V and 8 bases from J; junction bases left unmatched: 8. The V gene's germline CDR1 is SGHVS and CDR2 FNYEAQ. The CDR3 length is 14 residues. The CDR3 loop is CASSSRQGAGKQYF. The CDR3 nucleotides read TGTGCCAGCAGCTCAAGACAGGGGGCTGGCAAGCAGTACTTC.

CDR3 loop: CASSLFIEADETQYF. CDR3 nucleotide sequence: TGTGCCAGCAGCTTATTCATTGAGGCGGACGAGACCCAGTACTTC. The chain links TRBV11-2 to TRBJ2-5, with D unresolved. Per the germline V gene, CDR1 is SGHAT and CDR2 is FQNNGV. With 2 bases removed from V and 5 bases from J, the gap between germline ends came to 15 bases. CDR3 length equals 15 residues. Full variable domain (outside the CDR3, taken from reference TRBV11-2 and TRBJ2-5): EAGVAQSPRYKIIEKRQSVAFWCNPISGHATLYWYQQILGQGPKLLIQFQNNGVVDDSQLPKDRFSAERLKGVDSTLKIQPAKLEDSAVYLCASSLFIEADETQYFGPGTRLLVL.

At least ten counts were recorded for this clonotype. The junction shows a germline mismatch at one end, possibly a read error. J is TRBJ2-3 and V is TRBV6-2 or TRBV6-3, with TRBD2 matching 13 bases. Germline CDR1 reads MNHEY; CDR2 reads SVGEGT. The CDR3 consists of 14 residues. The CDR3 loop reads CASSYSGLAGDYDF. The CDR3, as DNA: TGTGCCAGCAGTTACTCCGGACTAGCGGGAGATTACGATTTT.

This clonotype was found a few times. The V call is TRBV9, the J call TRBJ2-3; D gene ambiguous. CDR1 is SGDLS, CDR2 YYNGEE, per germline. V lost 0 bases and J 0 bases, leaving 5 bases between the germline ends. This CDR3 is 14 amino acids long. The DNA for the CDR3 is TGTGCCAGCAGCGTAGGGCGGAGCACAGATACGCAGTATTTT. This sequence encodes CASSVGRSTDTQYF.

For this clonotype: A much larger clone lies one base from this, so it may be a read error. The chain uses TRBV12-3 or TRBV12-4 and TRBJ1-3, with D perhaps matching TRBD1 (5 bases). The CDR3 has 12 residues. CDR3 sequence: CASSPTGNAIYF. The CDR3 DNA sequence: TGTGCCAGCAGTCCCACAGGAAACGCCATATATTTT.

This clonotype was observed many times. This chain joins TRBV4-3 and TRBJ1-4; D not certain. The germline V gene encodes CDR1 LGHNA and CDR2 YSLEER. The CDR3 runs 15 residues. The ends were cut back, 0 bases at V and 4 bases at J, with 9 bases in the middle. The CDR3 sequence: CASSQEFTLNEKLFF. As DNA, the CDR3 is TGCGCCAGCAGCCAAGAATTCACACTTAATGAAAAACTGTTTTTT.

Concerning this clonotype: A read error may explain this, as a much larger clone is one base away. V usage is TRBV14 and J usage is TRBJ2-5, with D unresolved. CDR1 and CDR2 from the germline V gene are SGHDN and FVKESK. The CDR3 is 13 amino acids. This chain's CDR3 is CASSQETEETHYF. DNA of the CDR3: TGTGCCAGCAGCCAAGAGACCGAAGAGACCCATTACTTC.

Comment on this clonotype: A read error may explain this, as a much larger clone is one base away. DNA for the CDR3: TGTGCCAGCAGCTATTTCGCAGGGGGCTACGAGCAGTACTTC. It codes for CASSYFAGGYEQYF. The chain recombines TRBV5-3 with TRBJ2-7; 7 nucleotides match TRBD1. TRBV5-3 is an open reading frame whose function is uncertain. CDR3 length: 14 residues.

This clonotype came up many times. The chain joins TRBV6-1 to TRBJ2-7; the D is unclear. The CDR3 sequence is 15 residues long. Germline CDR1 and CDR2: MNHNS and SASEGT. The V end was cut by 3 bases, the J end by 3 bases, with 15 bases between. CDR3 in amino acids: CASSDWVLGHYEQYF. The CDR3, as DNA: TGTGCCAGCAGTGATTGGGTTCTGGGCCACTACGAGCAGTACTTC.

With regard to this clonotype: A read error may explain this, as a much larger clone is one base away. This rearrangement joins TRBV27 to TRBJ1-2, with D maybe TRBD1 (5 bases). Trimming pared 4 bases from V and 7 bases from J, leaving 19 bases between. Germline CDR1 is MNHEY and CDR2 is SMNVEV (reference sequence). This CDR3 comprises 15 residues. The CDR3 nucleotides read TGTGCCAGCAGTTACAGACGGGGGTCACCTCTTGGCTACACCTTC. Translating gives CASSYRRGSPLGYTF.